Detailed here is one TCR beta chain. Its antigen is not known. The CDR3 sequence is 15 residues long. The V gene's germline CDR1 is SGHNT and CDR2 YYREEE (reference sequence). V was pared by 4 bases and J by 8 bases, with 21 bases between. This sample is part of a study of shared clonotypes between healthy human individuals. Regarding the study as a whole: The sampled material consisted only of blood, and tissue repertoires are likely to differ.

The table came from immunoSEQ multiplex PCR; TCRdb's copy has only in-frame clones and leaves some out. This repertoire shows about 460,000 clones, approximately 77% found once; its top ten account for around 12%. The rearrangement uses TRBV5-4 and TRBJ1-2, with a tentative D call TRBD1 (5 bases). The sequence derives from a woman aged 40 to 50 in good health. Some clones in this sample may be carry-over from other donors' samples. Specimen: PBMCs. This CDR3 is CASSPGLNGAKGYTF. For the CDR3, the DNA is TGTGCCAGCAGCCCGGGACTCAACGGGGCTAAGGGCTACACCTTC.